This T cell receptor beta chain appears in the sequencing data of a study of read filtering for tumor transcriptome and immune sequencing. Across the whole study: DNase treatment preceded whole-transcriptome library preparation.

With V trimmed by 8 bases and J by 2 bases, 28 bases remained unmatched. This CDR3 contains 22 residues. This clonotype has a count of ten or more. This library used roughly 0.4 ug RNA and molecular barcoded adaptors spanning alpha/delta and beta/gamma chains. TCRdb processed the reads anew with MiXCR; each CDR3 protein has one entry. This sample carries about 24,000 distinct CDR3 sequences, roughly 23% of them seen once, and the ten largest clones take around 52%. The chain joins TRBV12-3 or TRBV12-4 to TRBJ2-3; TRBD2 matches at 10 bases. The source of this sequence is a donor aged 40 or older with multiple myeloma. Sequencing was done on a sample of a population of CD138-negative cells sorted from bone marrow. CDR3 nucleotides: TGTGCCAGCGCCGCGGAGAGGGGGCAAGGCCTAGCGGGGGAAACCGCCACAGATACGCAGTATTTT. Its protein product is CASAAERGQGLAGETATDTQYF.